The 23 T cell receptor beta chains presented below share a single source sample, sequenced in a study of cytomegalovirus exposure and HLA in healthy donors. The PCR was carried out with 60 Vbeta primers and 13 Jbeta primers. Produced via immunoSEQ multiplex PCR; TCRdb's table is partial and in-frame only. The sample gives 150,000 to 200,000 clones, around 80% of which show up once; 4% to 4.5% is in the top ten. Sequenced sample: PBMCs. Receptors originate from a woman aged 30 to 39 in good health and CMV-seropositive.

The rearrangement uses TRBV4-3 and TRBJ1-1; D remains unclear. V shed 3 bases and J shed 7 bases, with 12 bases lying between them. The CDR3 loop spans 13 amino acids. Germline V gene sequence: CDR1 LGHNA, CDR2 YSLEER. The DNA for the CDR3 is TGCGCCAGCAGCCAGCTCACCGGCGGTGAAGCTTTCTTT. Translating it yields CASSQLTGGEAFF.

The rearrangement uses TRBV28 and TRBJ2-7; 7 bases line up with TRBD1. The CDR3 extends over 15 amino acids. Germline trimming cut 8 bases from V and 2 bases from J; bases unmatched to any gene: 12. Germline CDR1 is MDHEN and CDR2 is SYDVKM. In DNA, the CDR3 is TGTGCCAGCCGCAGTTTAGGGACAGTTCCCTACGAGCAGTACTTC. Encoded protein: CASRSLGTVPYEQYF.

Regarding this clone: Other DNA sequences in this sample translate to the same CDR3. The V call is TRBV5-1, the J call TRBJ2-7; the D gene is possibly TRBD1 (5 bases). There are 13 residues in the CDR3. CDR1 is SGHRS, CDR2 YFSETQ, per germline. The ends were cut back, 4 bases at V and 2 bases at J, with 10 bases in the middle. The CDR3 bases are TGCGCCAGCAGCCCAGACAGAGCCTACGAGCAGTACTTC. As protein: CASSPDRAYEQYF.

The V call is TRBV6-6, the J call TRBJ2-4; a possible D gene is TRBD2 (5 bases). Germline assignment: CDR1 MNHNY and CDR2 SVGAGI (reference sequence). The CDR3 has 16 residues. Trimming stripped 2 bases from V and 2 bases from J, with 13 bases between. Here the CDR3 DNA reads TGTGCCAGCAGTTACGGGCGGGTCCTAACCAAAAACATTCAGTACTTC. It encodes CASSYGRVLTKNIQYF.

Written as DNA, the CDR3 is TGCAGCGTTGGGCACAGGGACACTGAAGCTTTCTTT. Amino acids: CSVGHRDTEAFF. The chain employs TRBV29-1 and TRBJ1-1, with a weak D call TRBD1 (6 bases). Looked up from germline, CDR1 is SQVTM and CDR2 is ANQGSEA. This CDR3 is 12 amino acids long. V lost 4 bases, J lost 3 bases, and 9 bases lay in between.

V usage is TRBV11-3 and J usage is TRBJ2-3, with 10 bases matching TRBD2. Germline-derived CDR1 and CDR2 are SGHNT and YENEEA. V dropped 4 bases and J dropped 1; count of bases not matched to a gene: 2. This CDR3 is 15 amino acids long. DNA for the CDR3: TGTGCCAGCAGCTCCGGGACTAGCGGCACAGATACGCAGTATTTT. Translation: CASSSGTSGTDTQYF.

The J gene is TRBJ2-7, the V gene TRBV10-3; D gene uncertain. Trimming removed 3 bases from V and 1 base from J, with 7 bases in between. CDR1 is ENHRY, CDR2 SYGVKD, per germline. CDR3 length: 13 residues. The CDR3 DNA reads as TGTGCCATCAGTGAAGGCGGTTCCTACGAGCAGTACTTC. It specifies CAISEGGSYEQYF.

J is TRBJ2-1 and V is TRBV7-2; D is perhaps TRBD2 (5 bases). Trimming left V 1 base short and J 10 bases short, with 17 bases between. This CDR3 has 15 amino acids. The germline V gene has CDR1 SGHTA and CDR2 FQGNSA. CDR3 in amino acids: CASSLESSSPREQFF. DNA of the CDR3: TGTGCCAGCAGCTTAGAGTCATCTAGCCCCCGAGAGCAGTTCTTC.

The chain joins TRBV7-9 to TRBJ2-5; maybe TRBD2 (5 bases). The CDR3 is 13 amino acids. The germline CDR1 and CDR2 sequences are SEHNR and FQNEAQ (reference sequence). V lost 5 bases to trimming and J lost 3 bases, with 10 bases between them. The CDR3 loop is CASSPRGEETQYF. The DNA of the CDR3 is TGTGCCAGCAGCCCACGGGGAGAAGAGACCCAGTACTTC.

V usage is TRBV7-9 and J usage is TRBJ2-1; possible D gene TRBD1, 5 bases. The V end lost 4 bases, the J end lost 6 bases, and 13 bases lay between the germline ends. The length of the CDR3 is 14 residues. The germline V gene has CDR1 SEHNR and CDR2 FQNEAQ (reference sequence). CDR3 DNA sequence: TGTGCCAGCAGCTACCTTGGGGCCGGCAATGAGCAGTTCTTC. Translated: CASSYLGAGNEQFF.

This clone was seen a handful of times. CDR3 DNA sequence: TGTGCCAGCAGCTCCCCACTAGCGCGATACAATGAGCAGTTCTTC. The encoded protein is CASSSPLARYNEQFF. The genes are TRBV7-9 and TRBJ2-1; 7 positions match TRBD2. Germline V gives CDR1 SEHNR, CDR2 FQNEAQ (reference sequence). The V segment lost 4 bases and the J segment 4 bases; nucleotides outside the gene matches: 7. The CDR3 consists of 15 residues.

V and J are TRBV6-1 and TRBJ1-3; 7 bases match TRBD1. CDR1 and CDR2 (germline): MNHNS, SASEGT. The CDR3 is 20 amino acids. J lost 1 base, V lost 2 bases, and 17 bases had no gene match. DNA for the CDR3: TGTGCCAGCAGTGAACGGGGATTTGGTCTCGGGACAGCTTCTGGAAACACCATATATTTT. It specifies CASSERGFGLGTASGNTIYF.

This clone has only one observation. This chain joins TRBV2 and TRBJ2-1, with 7 bases matching TRBD2. This CDR3 has 16 amino acids. V gave up 6 bases and J gave up 5 bases; unmatched junction bases: 13. Germline V gene sequence: CDR1 SNHLY, CDR2 FYNNEI. CDR3 nucleotide sequence: TGTGCCAGCAGCCCCTTGGGCGGGAGTATAAACAATGAGCAGTTCTTC. Protein sequence: CASSPLGGSINNEQFF. The variable domain in full, completed from reference TRBV2 and TRBJ2-1, reads EPEVTQTPSHQVTQMGQEVILRCVPISNHLYFYWYRQILGQKVEFLVSFYNNEISEKSEIFDDQFSVERPDGSNFTLKIRSTKLEDSAMYFCASSPLGGSINNEQFFGPGTRLTVL.

This clone has more than one count but fewer than ten. J is TRBJ1-1 and V is TRBV5-1; D gene uncertain. V shed 6 bases and J shed 5 bases, with 14 bases lying between them. CDR1 is SGHRS and CDR2 is YFSETQ in the germline V gene. This CDR3 contains 13 residues. The CDR3: CASTNERWTEAFF. CDR3 DNA: TGCGCCAGCACCAATGAGAGGTGGACTGAAGCTTTCTTT.

V and J are TRBV5-1 and TRBJ1-2; D ambiguous. Per the germline V gene, CDR1 is SGHRS and CDR2 is YFSETQ. The V gene lost 4 bases and the J gene lost 8 bases, with 18 bases spanning the gap. There are 14 residues in the CDR3. The CDR3 DNA sequence: TGCGCCAGCAGCCCTGGCCCGGAGGAAGTGGGCTACACCTTC. Translating it yields CASSPGPEEVGYTF.

The chain recombines TRBV18 with TRBJ2-1; weak D call: TRBD2 (6 bases). The CDR3 extends over 16 amino acids. Trimming cost V 4 bases and J 0 bases, with 13 bases left between them. Germline lookup yields CDR1 KGHSH and CDR2 LQKENI. CDR3 nucleotides: TGTGCCAGCTCACGGAGCGGGCCCCCCTCCTACAATGAGCAGTTCTTC. It encodes CASSRSGPPSYNEQFF.

CDR3 nucleotide sequence: TGTGCCAGCAGCTTATCCAACACCCCGGGGAGGGCGGATACGCAGTATTTT. This sequence encodes CASSLSNTPGRADTQYF. The V gene is TRBV7-6, the J gene TRBJ2-3, with 7 bases lining up with TRBD2. Germline values: CDR1 SGHVS, CDR2 FNYEAQ. Trimming removed 2 bases from V and 6 bases from J; junction bases left unmatched: 14. This CDR3 has 17 residues.

This clone was counted only a few times. The V call is TRBV7-8, the J call TRBJ1-1; weak D call: TRBD1 (5 bases). V lost 1 base to trimming and J lost 2 bases, with 11 bases between them. The germline V gene has CDR1 SGHVS and CDR2 FQNEAQ. The CDR3 covers 15 residues. CDR3 residues: CASSLEAGYNTEAFF. The CDR3 bases are TGTGCCAGCAGCTTAGAGGCAGGGTATAACACTGAAGCTTTCTTT.

The chain is built from TRBV5-5 and TRBJ2-7; 10 bases agree with TRBD2. This CDR3 has 16 amino acids. Germline V lookup: CDR1 SGHKS, CDR2 YYEKEE (reference sequence). With V trimmed by 7 bases and J by 4 bases, 14 bases remained unmatched. The CDR3 is CASRLGAGTSVYEQYF. In nucleotides, the CDR3 is TGTGCCAGCCGCCTGGGGGCCGGGACTAGCGTTTACGAGCAGTACTTC.

This clone was counted once. V and J are TRBV4-2 and TRBJ1-2, with D unresolved. Trimming cost V 1 base and J 3 bases, with 15 bases left between them. The CDR3 runs 16 residues. Per the germline V gene, CDR1 is LGHNA and CDR2 is YNFKEQ. The CDR3 DNA reads as TGTGCCAGCAGCCAAGGACGCGGGAGGTCCCACTATGGCTACACCTTC. As protein: CASSQGRGRSHYGYTF.

With regard to this clone: This CDR3 is missing its conserved last phenylalanine or tryptophan, likely due to a read error. The DNA is omitted, as the CDR3 cannot be located on it reliably, and the CDR3 follows TCRdb's listing. The chain is built from TRBV6-6 and TRBJ2-3; TRBD2 is the table's D call, not checked against the DNA. The CDR3 is 13 amino acids long, termini counted. CDR1 is MNHNY, CDR2 SVGAGI, per germline (reference sequence). The CDR3: CASSPNRGGAGTV.

The chain is built from TRBV2 and TRBJ1-6; TRBD1 aligns across 8 bases. This CDR3 is built from 14 residues. Germline V lookup: CDR1 SNHLY, CDR2 FYNNEI. With V trimmed by 3 bases and J by 7 bases, 2 bases remained unmatched. CDR3: CASSETGANSPLHF. The CDR3 DNA reads TGTGCCAGCAGTGAGACAGGGGCAAATTCACCCCTCCACTTT.

The DNA for the CDR3 is TGCGCCAGCAGCCAAGATGCGTCCAGGAAAGAGACCCAGTACTTC. As protein: CASSQDASRKETQYF. This sequence joins TRBV4-3 and TRBJ2-5; D remains ambiguous. V was cut by 0 bases and J by 3 bases, with 11 bases left in between. This CDR3 contains 15 residues. The germline V gene encodes CDR1 LGHNA and CDR2 YSLEER.